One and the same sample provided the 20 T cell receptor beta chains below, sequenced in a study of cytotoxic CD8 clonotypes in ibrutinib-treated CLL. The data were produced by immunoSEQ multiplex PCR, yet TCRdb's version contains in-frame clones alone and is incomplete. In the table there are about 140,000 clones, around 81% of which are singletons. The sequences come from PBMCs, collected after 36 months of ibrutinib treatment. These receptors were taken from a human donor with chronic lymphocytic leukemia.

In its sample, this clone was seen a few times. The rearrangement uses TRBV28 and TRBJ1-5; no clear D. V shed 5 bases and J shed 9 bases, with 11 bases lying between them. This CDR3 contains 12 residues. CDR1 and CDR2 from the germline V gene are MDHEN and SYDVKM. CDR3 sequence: CASSDYVGPQHF. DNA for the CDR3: TGTGCCAGCAGTGATTATGTCGGGCCCCAGCATTTT.

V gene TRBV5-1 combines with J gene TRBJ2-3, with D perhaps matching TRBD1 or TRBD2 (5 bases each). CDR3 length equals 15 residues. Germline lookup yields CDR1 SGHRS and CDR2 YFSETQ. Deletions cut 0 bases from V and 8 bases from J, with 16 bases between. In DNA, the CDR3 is TGCGCCAGCAGCTTGGAGGGGCAAAGCGGCCCTACGCAGTATTTT. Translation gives CASSLEGQSGPTQYF. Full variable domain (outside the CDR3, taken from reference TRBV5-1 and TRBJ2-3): KAGVTQTPRYLIKTRGQQVTLSCSPISGHRSVSWYQQTPGQGLQFLFEYFSETQRNKGNFPGRFSGRQFSNSRSEMNVSTLELGDSALYLCASSLEGQSGPTQYFGPGTRLTVL.

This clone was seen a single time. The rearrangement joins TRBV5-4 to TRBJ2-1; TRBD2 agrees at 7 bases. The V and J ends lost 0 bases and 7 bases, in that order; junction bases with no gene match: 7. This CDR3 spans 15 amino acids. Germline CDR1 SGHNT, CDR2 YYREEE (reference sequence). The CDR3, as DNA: TGTGCCAGCAGCTTGGGCGGGAGTGGCCCAAATGAGCAGTTCTTC. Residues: CASSLGGSGPNEQFF.

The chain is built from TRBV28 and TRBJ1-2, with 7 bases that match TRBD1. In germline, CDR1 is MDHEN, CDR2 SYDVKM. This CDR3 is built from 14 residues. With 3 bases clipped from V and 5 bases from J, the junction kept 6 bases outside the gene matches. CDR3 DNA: TGTGCCAGCAGTTTGGGGGGACAGCTTTATGGCTACACCTTC. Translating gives CASSLGGQLYGYTF.

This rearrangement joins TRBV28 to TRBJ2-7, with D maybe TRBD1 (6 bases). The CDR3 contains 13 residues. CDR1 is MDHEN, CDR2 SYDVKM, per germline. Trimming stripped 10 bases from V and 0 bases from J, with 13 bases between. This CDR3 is CATATGYSYEQYF. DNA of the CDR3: TGTGCCACCGCAACAGGGTACTCCTACGAGCAGTACTTC. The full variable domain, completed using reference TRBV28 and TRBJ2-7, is DVKVTQSSRYLVKRTGEKVFLECVQDMDHENMFWYRQDPGLGLRLIYFSYDVKMKEKGDIPEGYSVSREKKERFSLILESASTNQTSMYLCATATGYSYEQYFGPGTRLTVT.

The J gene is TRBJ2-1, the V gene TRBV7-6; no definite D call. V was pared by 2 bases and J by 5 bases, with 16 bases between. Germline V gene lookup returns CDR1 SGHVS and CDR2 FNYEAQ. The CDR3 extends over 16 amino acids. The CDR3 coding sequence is TGTGCCAGCAGCTTAAGGCTTCTGTCCGTTGACAATGAGCAGTTCTTC. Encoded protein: CASSLRLLSVDNEQFF.

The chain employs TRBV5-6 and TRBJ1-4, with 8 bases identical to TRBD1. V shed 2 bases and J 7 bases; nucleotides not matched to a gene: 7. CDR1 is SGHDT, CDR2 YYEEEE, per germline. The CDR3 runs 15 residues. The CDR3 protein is CASSFWTGIGEKLFF. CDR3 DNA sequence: TGTGCCAGCAGCTTTTGGACAGGGATCGGTGAAAAACTGTTTTTT.

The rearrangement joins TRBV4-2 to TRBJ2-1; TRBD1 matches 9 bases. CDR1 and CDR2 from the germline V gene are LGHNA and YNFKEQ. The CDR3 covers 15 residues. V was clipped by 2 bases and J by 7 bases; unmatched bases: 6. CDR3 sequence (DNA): TGTGCCAGCAGCCAACCACAGGGGGCATGGAATGAGCAGTTCTTC. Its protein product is CASSQPQGAWNEQFF.

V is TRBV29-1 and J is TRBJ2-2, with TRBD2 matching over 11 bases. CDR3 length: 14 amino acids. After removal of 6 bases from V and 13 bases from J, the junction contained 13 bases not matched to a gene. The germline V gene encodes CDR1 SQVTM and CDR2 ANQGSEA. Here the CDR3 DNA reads TGCAGCGTAATTTTAGCGGGAGGGCCCGAAAGGCTGTTTTTT. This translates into CSVILAGGPERLFF.

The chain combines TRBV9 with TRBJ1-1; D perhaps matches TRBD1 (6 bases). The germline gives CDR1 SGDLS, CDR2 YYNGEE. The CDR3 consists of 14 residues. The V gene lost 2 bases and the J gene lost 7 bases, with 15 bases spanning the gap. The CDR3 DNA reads TGTGCCAGCAGCGTCGCTACAGGGTTCATTGAAGCTTTCTTT. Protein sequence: CASSVATGFIEAFF.

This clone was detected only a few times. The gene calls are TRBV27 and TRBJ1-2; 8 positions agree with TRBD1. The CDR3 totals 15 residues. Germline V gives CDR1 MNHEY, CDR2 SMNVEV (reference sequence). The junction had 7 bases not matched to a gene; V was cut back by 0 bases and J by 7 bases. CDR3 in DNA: TGTGCCAGCAGTTTATCGACAGGGGTTCTCTTTGGCTACACCTTC. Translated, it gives CASSLSTGVLFGYTF.

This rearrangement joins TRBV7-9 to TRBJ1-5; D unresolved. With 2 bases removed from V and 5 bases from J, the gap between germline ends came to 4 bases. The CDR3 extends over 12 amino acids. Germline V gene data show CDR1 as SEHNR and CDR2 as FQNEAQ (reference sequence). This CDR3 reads CASSLWDQPQHF. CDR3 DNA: TGTGCCAGCAGCTTATGGGATCAGCCCCAGCATTTT.

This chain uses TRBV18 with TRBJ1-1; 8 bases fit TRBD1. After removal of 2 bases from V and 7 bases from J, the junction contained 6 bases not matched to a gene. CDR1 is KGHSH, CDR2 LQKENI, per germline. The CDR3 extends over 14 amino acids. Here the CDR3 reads CASSPGRGRDEAFF. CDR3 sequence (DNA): TGTGCCAGCTCACCAGGCAGGGGGCGAGATGAAGCTTTCTTT.

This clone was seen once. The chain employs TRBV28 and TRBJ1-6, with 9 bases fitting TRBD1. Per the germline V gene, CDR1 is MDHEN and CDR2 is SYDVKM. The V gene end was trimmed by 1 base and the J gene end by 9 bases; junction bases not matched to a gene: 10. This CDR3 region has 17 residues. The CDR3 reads CASSLLVGTGWVSPLHF. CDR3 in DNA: TGTGCCAGCAGTTTATTGGTAGGGACAGGGTGGGTTTCACCCCTCCACTTT.

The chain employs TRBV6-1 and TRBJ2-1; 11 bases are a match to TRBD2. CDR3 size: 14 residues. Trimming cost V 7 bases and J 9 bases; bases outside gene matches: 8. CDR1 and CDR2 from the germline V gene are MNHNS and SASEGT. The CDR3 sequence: CASTTSGSFGEQFF. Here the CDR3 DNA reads TGTGCCAGCACAACTAGCGGGAGTTTCGGTGAGCAGTTCTTC.

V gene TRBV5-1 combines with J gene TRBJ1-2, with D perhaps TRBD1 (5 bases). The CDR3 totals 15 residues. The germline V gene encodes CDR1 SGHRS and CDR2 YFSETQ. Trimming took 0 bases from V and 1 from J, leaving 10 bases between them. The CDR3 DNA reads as TGCGCCAGCAGCTTGGCCGATGGGGGTAACTATGGCTACACCTTC. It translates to CASSLADGGNYGYTF.

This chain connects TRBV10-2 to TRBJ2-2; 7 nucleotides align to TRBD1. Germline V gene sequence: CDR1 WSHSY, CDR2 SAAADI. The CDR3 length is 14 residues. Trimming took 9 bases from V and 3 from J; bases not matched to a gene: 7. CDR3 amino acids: CASQTGLYTGELFF. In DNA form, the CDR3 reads TGCGCCAGTCAGACAGGGCTGTACACCGGGGAGCTGTTTTTT.

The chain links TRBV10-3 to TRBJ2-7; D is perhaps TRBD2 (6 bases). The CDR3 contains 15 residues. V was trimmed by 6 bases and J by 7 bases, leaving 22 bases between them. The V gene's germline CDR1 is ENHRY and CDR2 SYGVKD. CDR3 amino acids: CAISSGGTYLREQYF. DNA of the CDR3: TGTGCCATCAGCTCCGGCGGGACCTATCTAAGGGAGCAGTACTTC.

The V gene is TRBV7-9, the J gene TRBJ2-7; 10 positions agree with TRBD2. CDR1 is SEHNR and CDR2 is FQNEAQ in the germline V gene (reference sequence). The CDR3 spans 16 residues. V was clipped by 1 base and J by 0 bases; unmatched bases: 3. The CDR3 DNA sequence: TGTGCCAGCAGCTTAGGGACTAGCGGCAGCTCCTACGAGCAGTACTTC. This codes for CASSLGTSGSSYEQYF.

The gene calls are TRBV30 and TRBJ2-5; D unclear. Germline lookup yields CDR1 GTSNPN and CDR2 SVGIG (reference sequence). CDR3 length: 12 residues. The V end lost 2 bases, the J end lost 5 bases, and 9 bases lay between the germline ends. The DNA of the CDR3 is TGTGCCTGGAGTTCCTCCGGGGAGACCCAGTACTTC. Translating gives CAWSSSGETQYF. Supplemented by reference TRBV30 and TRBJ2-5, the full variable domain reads SQTIHQWPATLVQPVGSPLSLECTVEGTSNPNLYWYRQAAGRGLQLLFYSVGIGQISSEVPQNLSASRPQDRQFILSSKKLLLSDSGFYLCAWSSSGETQYFGPGTRLLVL.